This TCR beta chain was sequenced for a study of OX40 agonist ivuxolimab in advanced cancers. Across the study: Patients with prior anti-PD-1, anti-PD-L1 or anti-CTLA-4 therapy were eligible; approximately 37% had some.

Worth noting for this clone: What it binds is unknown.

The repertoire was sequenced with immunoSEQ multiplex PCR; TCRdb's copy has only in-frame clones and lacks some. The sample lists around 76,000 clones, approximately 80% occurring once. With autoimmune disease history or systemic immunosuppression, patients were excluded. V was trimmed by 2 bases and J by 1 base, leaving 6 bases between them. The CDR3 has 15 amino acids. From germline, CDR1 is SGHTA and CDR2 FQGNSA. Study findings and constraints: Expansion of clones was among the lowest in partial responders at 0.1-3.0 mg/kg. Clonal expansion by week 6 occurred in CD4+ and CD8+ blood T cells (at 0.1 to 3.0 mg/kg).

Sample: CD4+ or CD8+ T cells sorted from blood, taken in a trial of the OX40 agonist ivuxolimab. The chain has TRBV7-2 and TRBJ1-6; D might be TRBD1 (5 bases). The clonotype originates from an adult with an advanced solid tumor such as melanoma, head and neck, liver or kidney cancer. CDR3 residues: CASSLQGSYNSPLHF. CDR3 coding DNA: TGTGCCAGCAGCTTACAGGGTTCCTATAATTCACCCCTCCACTTT.